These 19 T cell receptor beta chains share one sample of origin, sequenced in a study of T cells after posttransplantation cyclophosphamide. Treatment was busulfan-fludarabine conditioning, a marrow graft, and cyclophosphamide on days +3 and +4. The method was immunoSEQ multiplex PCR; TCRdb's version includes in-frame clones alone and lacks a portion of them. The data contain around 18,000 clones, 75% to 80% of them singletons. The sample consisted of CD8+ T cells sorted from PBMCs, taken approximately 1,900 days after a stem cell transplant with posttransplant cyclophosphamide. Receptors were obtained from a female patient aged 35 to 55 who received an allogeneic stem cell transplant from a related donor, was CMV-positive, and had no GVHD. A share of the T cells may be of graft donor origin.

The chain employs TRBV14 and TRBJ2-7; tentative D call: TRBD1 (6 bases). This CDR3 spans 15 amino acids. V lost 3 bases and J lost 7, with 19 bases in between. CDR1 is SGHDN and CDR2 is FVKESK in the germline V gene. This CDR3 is CASSQVDSSWREQYF. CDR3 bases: TGTGCCAGCAGCCAGGTGGACAGTTCCTGGAGGGAGCAGTACTTC.

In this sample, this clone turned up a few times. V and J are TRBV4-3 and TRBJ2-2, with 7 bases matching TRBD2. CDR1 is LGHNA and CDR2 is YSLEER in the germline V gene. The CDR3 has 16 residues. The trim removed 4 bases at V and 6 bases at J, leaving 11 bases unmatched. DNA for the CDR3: TGCGCCAGCAGCCCCCGACTAGCAGGAGAATCCGGGGAGCTGTTTTTT. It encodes CASSPRLAGESGELFF.

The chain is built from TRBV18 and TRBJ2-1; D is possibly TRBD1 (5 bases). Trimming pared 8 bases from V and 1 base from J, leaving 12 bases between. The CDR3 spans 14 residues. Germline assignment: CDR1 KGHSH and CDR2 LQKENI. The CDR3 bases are TGTGCCAGCACATTACAGGTATCCTACAATGAGCAGTTCTTC. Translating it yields CASTLQVSYNEQFF.

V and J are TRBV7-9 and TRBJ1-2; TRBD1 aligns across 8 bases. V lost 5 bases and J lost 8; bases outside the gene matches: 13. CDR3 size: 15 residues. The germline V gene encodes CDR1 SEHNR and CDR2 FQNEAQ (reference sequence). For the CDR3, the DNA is TGTGCCAGCAGCCTCGAGGACAGGGTAGGAGAAGGCTACACCTTC. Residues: CASSLEDRVGEGYTF. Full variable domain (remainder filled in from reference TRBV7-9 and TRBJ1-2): DTGVSQNPRHKITKRGQNVTFRCDPISEHNRLYWYRQTLGQGPEFLTYFQNEAQLEKSRLLSDRFSAERPKGSFSTLEIQRTEQGDSAMYLCASSLEDRVGEGYTFGSGTRLTVV.

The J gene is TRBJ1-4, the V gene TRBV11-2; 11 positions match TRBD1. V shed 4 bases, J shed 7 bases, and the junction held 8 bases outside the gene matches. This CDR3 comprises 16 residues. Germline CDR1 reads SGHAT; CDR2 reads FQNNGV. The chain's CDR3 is CASSSTWTGGGEKLFF. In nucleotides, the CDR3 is TGTGCCAGCAGCTCGACTTGGACAGGGGGCGGTGAAAAACTGTTTTTT.

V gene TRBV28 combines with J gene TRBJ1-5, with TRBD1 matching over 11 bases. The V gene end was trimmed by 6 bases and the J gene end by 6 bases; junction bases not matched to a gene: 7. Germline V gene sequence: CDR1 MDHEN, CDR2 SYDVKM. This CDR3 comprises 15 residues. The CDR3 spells CASSLDRGQAQPQHF. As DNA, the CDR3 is TGTGCCAGCAGCTTGGACAGGGGGCAAGCTCAGCCCCAGCATTTT.

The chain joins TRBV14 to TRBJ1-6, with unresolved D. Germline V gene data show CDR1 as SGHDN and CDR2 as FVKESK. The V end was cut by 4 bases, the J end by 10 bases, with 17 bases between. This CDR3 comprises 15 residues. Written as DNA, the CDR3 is TGTGCCAGCAGCCGAGAAGGCGGTTGGATCTCACCCCTCCACTTT. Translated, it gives CASSREGGWISPLHF.

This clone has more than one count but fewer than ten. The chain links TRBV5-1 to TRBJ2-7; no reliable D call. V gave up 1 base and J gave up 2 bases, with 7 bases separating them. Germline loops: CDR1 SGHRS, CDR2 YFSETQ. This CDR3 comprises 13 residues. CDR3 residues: CASSLSSTYEQYF. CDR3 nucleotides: TGCGCCAGCAGCTTGTCCAGTACCTACGAGCAGTACTTC.

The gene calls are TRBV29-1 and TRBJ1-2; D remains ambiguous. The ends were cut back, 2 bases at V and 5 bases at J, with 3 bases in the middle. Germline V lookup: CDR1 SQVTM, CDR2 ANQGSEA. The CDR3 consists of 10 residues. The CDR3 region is CSVEHYGYTF. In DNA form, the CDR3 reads TGCAGCGTTGAACATTATGGCTACACCTTC.

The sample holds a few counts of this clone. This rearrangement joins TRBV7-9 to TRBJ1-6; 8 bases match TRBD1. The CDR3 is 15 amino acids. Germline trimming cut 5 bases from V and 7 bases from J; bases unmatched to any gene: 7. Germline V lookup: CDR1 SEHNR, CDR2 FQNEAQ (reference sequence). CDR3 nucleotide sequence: TGTGCCAGCAGCATACGTCAGGGGGCAAATTCACCCCTCCACTTT. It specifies CASSIRQGANSPLHF.

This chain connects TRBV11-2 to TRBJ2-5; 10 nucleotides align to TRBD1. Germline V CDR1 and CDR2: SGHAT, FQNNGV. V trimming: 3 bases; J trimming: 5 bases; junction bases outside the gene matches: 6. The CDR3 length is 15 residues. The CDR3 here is CASSFGTGVGETQYF. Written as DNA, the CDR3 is TGTGCCAGCAGCTTCGGGACAGGGGTAGGGGAGACCCAGTACTTC.

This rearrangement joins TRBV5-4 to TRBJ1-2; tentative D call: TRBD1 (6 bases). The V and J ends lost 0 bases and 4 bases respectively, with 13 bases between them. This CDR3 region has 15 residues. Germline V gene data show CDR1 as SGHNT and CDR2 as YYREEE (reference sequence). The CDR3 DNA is TGTGCCAGCAGCTTGGCGGCGCAGGGGATCTATGGCTACACCTTC. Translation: CASSLAAQGIYGYTF.

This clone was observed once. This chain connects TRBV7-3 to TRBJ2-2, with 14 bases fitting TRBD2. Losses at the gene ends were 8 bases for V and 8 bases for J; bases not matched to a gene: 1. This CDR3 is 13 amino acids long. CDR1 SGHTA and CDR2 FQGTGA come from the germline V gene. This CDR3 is CASGTSGGGELFF. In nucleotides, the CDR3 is TGTGCCAGCGGGACTAGCGGGGGAGGGGAGCTGTTTTTT.

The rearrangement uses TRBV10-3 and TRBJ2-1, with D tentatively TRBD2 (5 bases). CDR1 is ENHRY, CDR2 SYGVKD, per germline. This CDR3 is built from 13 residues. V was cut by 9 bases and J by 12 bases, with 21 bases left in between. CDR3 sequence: CAITGSLSLGQFF. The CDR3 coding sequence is TGTGCCATTACGGGATCCCTTTCATTGGGGCAGTTCTTC.

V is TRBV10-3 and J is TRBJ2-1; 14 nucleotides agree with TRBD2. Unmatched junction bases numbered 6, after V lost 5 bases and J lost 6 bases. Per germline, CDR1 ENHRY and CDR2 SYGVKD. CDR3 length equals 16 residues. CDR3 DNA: TGTGCCATCAGTAGCGGGACTAGCGGGGGTTTCAATGAGCAGTTCTTC. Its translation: CAISSGTSGGFNEQFF.

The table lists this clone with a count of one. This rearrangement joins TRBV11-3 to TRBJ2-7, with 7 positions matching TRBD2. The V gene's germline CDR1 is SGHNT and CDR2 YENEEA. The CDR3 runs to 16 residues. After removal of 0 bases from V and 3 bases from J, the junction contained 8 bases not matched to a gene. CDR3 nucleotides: TGTGCCAGCAGCTTAGAGGCCCCCGGACTAGTCTACGAGCAGTACTTC. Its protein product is CASSLEAPGLVYEQYF.

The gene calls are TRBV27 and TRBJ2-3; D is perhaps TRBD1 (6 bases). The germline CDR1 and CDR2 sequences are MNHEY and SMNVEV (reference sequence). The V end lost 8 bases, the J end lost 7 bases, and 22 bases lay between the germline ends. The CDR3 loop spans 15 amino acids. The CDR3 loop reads CASRVYRDLYNTQYF. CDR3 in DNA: TGTGCCAGCCGAGTGTACAGGGACCTTTATAATACGCAGTATTTT.

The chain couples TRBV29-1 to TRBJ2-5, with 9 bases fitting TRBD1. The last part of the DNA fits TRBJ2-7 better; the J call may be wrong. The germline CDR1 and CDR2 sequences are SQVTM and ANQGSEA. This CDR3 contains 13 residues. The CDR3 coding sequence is TGCAGCGTAGGGACAGGGAATACCTACGAGCAGTACTTC. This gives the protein CSVGTGNTYEQYF.

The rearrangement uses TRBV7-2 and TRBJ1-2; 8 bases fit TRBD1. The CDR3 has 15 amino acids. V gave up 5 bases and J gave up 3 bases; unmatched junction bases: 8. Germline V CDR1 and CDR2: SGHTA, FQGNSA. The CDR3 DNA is TGTGCCAGCAGCCATAGGGACAGGCTGTACTATGGCTACACCTTC. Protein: CASSHRDRLYYGYTF. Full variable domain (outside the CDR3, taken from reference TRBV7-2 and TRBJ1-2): GAGVSQSPSNKVTEKGKDVELRCDPISGHTALYWYRQSLGQGLEFLIYFQGNSAPDKSGLPSDRFSAERTGGSVSTLTIQRTQQEDSAVYLCASSHRDRLYYGYTFGSGTRLTVV.